The 20 T cell receptor beta chains listed next were all sequenced from one sample in a study of blood T cell repertoires in COVID-19. TCRdb's table, derived via immunoSEQ multiplex PCR, lists solely in-frame clones and lacks some. The sample gives about 160,000 clones, 88% of which show up once; less than 8.5% is in the top ten. Sequencing used PBMCs or T cells enriched from blood (not recorded which). These receptors were collected from a woman aged 50 to 60 who had recovered from COVID-19.

This clone was detected only once. V and J are TRBV29-1 and TRBJ1-5; 7 bases map to TRBD1. Germline CDR1 is SQVTM and CDR2 is ANQGSEA. V shed 6 bases, J shed 2 bases, and the junction held 4 bases outside the gene matches. CDR3 length equals 13 residues. The CDR3 reads CSVSTGGNQPQHF. CDR3 bases: TGCAGCGTCAGTACAGGGGGCAATCAGCCCCAGCATTTT.

The gene calls are TRBV7-2 and TRBJ1-3; no clear D gene. The CDR3 contains 15 residues. Trimming pared 4 bases from V and 0 bases from J, leaving 10 bases between. Germline-derived CDR1 and CDR2 are SGHTA and FQGNSA. In DNA, the CDR3 is TGTGCCAGCAGCTCCCGCAGTCTCTCTGGAAACACCATATATTTT. This translates into CASSSRSLSGNTIYF.

The chain couples TRBV27 to TRBJ1-2; the match to TRBD1 covers 7 bases. The CDR3 contains 16 residues. V lost 2 bases to trimming and J lost 0 bases; unmatched junction nucleotides: 6. Germline V CDR1 and CDR2: MNHEY, SMNVEV (reference sequence). In nucleotides, the CDR3 is TGTGCCAGCAGTTTAAATGGACAGGTTCCTAACTATGGCTACACCTTC. It translates to CASSLNGQVPNYGYTF.

V usage is TRBV7-6 and J usage is TRBJ1-4; 8 bases fit TRBD1. The V segment lost 6 bases and the J segment 4 bases; nucleotides outside the gene matches: 7. The CDR3 runs 15 residues. Per the germline V gene, CDR1 is SGHVS and CDR2 is FNYEAQ. The CDR3: CASSRTGIDNEKLFF. The DNA for the CDR3 is TGTGCCAGCAGTAGGACAGGGATAGATAATGAAAAACTGTTTTTT.

This chain links TRBV19 with TRBJ1-1, with TRBD1 matching 7 bases. Germline trimming cut 4 bases from V and 0 bases from J; bases unmatched to any gene: 8. CDR1 is LNHDA, CDR2 SQIVND, per germline (reference sequence). The CDR3 has 16 residues. The CDR3 coding sequence is TGTGCCAGTAGTACCCCGAGGACAGGTTTGAACACTGAAGCTTTCTTT. Residues: CASSTPRTGLNTEAFF.

V usage is TRBV4-3 and J usage is TRBJ1-1; a possible D gene is TRBD1 (5 bases). Germline-derived CDR1 and CDR2 are LGHNA and YSLEER. This CDR3 comprises 12 residues. Trimming pared 3 bases from V and 6 bases from J, leaving 8 bases between. CDR3 coding DNA: TGCGCCAGCAGCCAGCAGGGATCTGAAGCTTTCTTT. Its protein product is CASSQQGSEAFF.

This clone was found once. The chain carries TRBV7-8 and TRBJ1-2; tentatively, D is TRBD1 (5 bases). This CDR3 comprises 15 residues. In germline, CDR1 is SGHVS, CDR2 FQNEAQ. The V and J ends lost 5 bases and 3 bases respectively, with 16 bases between them. The CDR3 region is CASSLSMTADYGYTF. The DNA of the CDR3 is TGTGCCAGCAGCCTCAGTATGACAGCCGACTATGGCTACACCTTC.

The chain links TRBV6-5 to TRBJ1-6; 9 bases fit TRBD1. The CDR3 totals 15 residues. After removal of 2 bases from V and 7 bases from J, the junction contained 3 bases not matched to a gene. Per the germline V gene, CDR1 is MNHEY and CDR2 is SVGAGI. In DNA form, the CDR3 reads TGTGCCAGCAGTTACGGGGACAGGGCAAATTCACCCCTCCACTTT. It translates to CASSYGDRANSPLHF.

There are a few counts of this clone. The rearrangement joins TRBV5-1 to TRBJ2-3; 8 bases match TRBD2. After removal of 5 bases from V and 1 base from J, the junction contained 6 bases not matched to a gene. Germline lookup yields CDR1 SGHRS and CDR2 YFSETQ. CDR3 length equals 15 residues. As DNA, the CDR3 is TGCGCCAGCAGGAGCGGGGGCGTTGGCACAGATACGCAGTATTTT. Residues: CASRSGGVGTDTQYF.

The table lists this clone with a count of one. The rearrangement links TRBV5-5 to TRBJ2-7; 11 nucleotides align to TRBD1. The junction had 3 bases not matched to a gene; V was cut back by 5 bases and J by 2 bases. Germline V gene lookup returns CDR1 SGHKS and CDR2 YYEKEE (reference sequence). The CDR3 runs to 14 residues. The CDR3 nucleotides are TGTGCCAGCAGGCCGGGACAGGGGGCCTACGAGCAGTACTTC. This codes for CASRPGQGAYEQYF.

The chain has TRBV7-8 and TRBJ1-4, with a possible D match to TRBD1 (6 bases). Germline CDR1 is SGHVS and CDR2 is FQNEAQ. CDR3 length: 16 amino acids. V lost 4 bases and J 6 bases, leaving 18 bases between the germline ends. CDR3 sequence (DNA): TGTGCCAGCAGCTGGGAACAGGGCTCTCTCCATGAAAAACTGTTTTTT. Its protein product is CASSWEQGSLHEKLFF.

The chain joins TRBV7-6 to TRBJ1-3, with D possibly matching TRBD1 (5 bases). The CDR3 consists of 16 residues. From germline, CDR1 is SGHVS and CDR2 FNYEAQ. Trimming stripped 5 bases from V and 4 bases from J, with 18 bases between. As DNA, the CDR3 is TGTGCCAGCAGCATAGGGGCTGGTGGGCGCGGAAACACCATATATTTT. Protein sequence: CASSIGAGGRGNTIYF.

The chain is built from TRBV27 and TRBJ2-2; possibly TRBD2 for D (5 bases). Germline values: CDR1 MNHEY, CDR2 SMNVEV (reference sequence). V was trimmed by 2 bases and J by 0 bases, leaving 7 bases between them. The CDR3 runs 15 residues. The CDR3 protein is CASSLPRANTGELFF. CDR3 sequence (DNA): TGTGCCAGCAGTTTACCGAGGGCGAACACCGGGGAGCTGTTTTTT.

The chain carries TRBV4-2 and TRBJ2-3; 10 bases are shared with TRBD2. Germline values: CDR1 LGHNA, CDR2 YNFKEQ. After removal of 0 bases from V and 4 bases from J, the junction contained 4 bases not matched to a gene. There are 16 residues in the CDR3. This CDR3 reads CASSQEGAGGADTQYF. In nucleotides, the CDR3 is TGTGCCAGCAGCCAAGAAGGAGCGGGGGGGGCAGATACGCAGTATTTT.

The V call is TRBV7-3, the J call TRBJ2-3, with a weak D call TRBD2 (5 bases). CDR1 and CDR2 from the germline V gene are SGHTA and FQGTGA. V lost 2 bases, J lost 4 bases, and 7 bases lay in between. This CDR3 has 13 amino acids. The CDR3 DNA sequence: TGTGCCAGCAGCTTACGGCGGGCAGATACGCAGTATTTT. Encoded protein: CASSLRRADTQYF.

The rearrangement uses TRBV3-1 (or the pseudogene TRBV3-2) and TRBJ1-1, with a tentative D call TRBD1 (5 bases). CDR3 length equals 17 residues. V was cut by 1 base and J by 5 bases, with 20 bases left in between. The germline gives CDR1 LGHDT, CDR2 YNNKEL (reference sequence). CDR3 coding DNA: TGTGCCAGCAGCCAAGCCGTCCGGGAGGGGCAAGGTACTGAAGCTTTCTTT. It encodes CASSQAVREGQGTEAFF.

This CDR3 reads CASSEMGSPQETQYF. The DNA of the CDR3 is TGTGCCAGCAGTGAAATGGGCAGCCCCCAAGAGACCCAGTACTTC. The V and J genes are TRBV25-1 and TRBJ2-5; no clear D gene. CDR3 length: 15 amino acids. V dropped 2 bases and J dropped 1 base, with 11 bases sitting between them. The V gene's germline CDR1 is MGHDK and CDR2 SYGVNS.

The chain couples TRBV18 to TRBJ1-2; the match to TRBD1 covers 7 bases. The CDR3 has 13 amino acids. Trimming took 3 bases from V and 8 from J; bases not matched to a gene: 6. CDR1 and CDR2 from the germline V gene are KGHSH and LQKENI. In DNA form, the CDR3 reads TGTGCCAGCTCACCTGCAACAGGGGACGGCTACACCTTC. Translation gives CASSPATGDGYTF.

The chain joins TRBV11-2 to TRBJ2-7; 8 bases agree with TRBD2. The CDR3 sequence is 14 residues long. The V segment lost 5 bases and the J segment 1 base; nucleotides outside the gene matches: 4. The germline V gene has CDR1 SGHAT and CDR2 FQNNGV. CDR3 DNA sequence: TGTGCCAGCAGCGCCCGGGGGGGGTCCTACGAGCAGTACTTC. This codes for CASSARGGSYEQYF.

In its sample, this clone was seen once. This chain joins TRBV19 and TRBJ2-7; the D gene is possibly TRBD1 (5 bases). The V gene lost 3 bases and the J gene lost 4 bases, with 13 bases spanning the gap. Germline V gene data show CDR1 as LNHDA and CDR2 as SQIVND (reference sequence). This CDR3 comprises 14 residues. The CDR3 loop reads CASSIRRDRYEQYF. DNA for the CDR3: TGTGCCAGTAGTATCCGCAGGGATAGGTACGAGCAGTACTTC.